The rows below give T cell receptor beta chains drawn from one sample of a study of blood T cell repertoires in COVID-19. Only in-frame clones appear in the TCRdb table, and some are missing; sequencing was by immunoSEQ multiplex PCR. The table has 150,000 or so clones, 80% to 90% seen once. The sequenced sample was peripheral blood. The origin of the receptors is a man between 18 and 29 years old with COVID-19, enrolled during active disease. Both conserved end residues are part of each CDR3. Each record gives: clone size, J gene, D gene, V gene, CDR3 protein, CDR3 DNA. D genes are given only for firm matches. Clone size, where shown, is once, few, many, or a class for clones that have expanded.

-	TRBJ2-1	-	TRBV6-2/TRBV6-3	CASSYPRRAYNEQFF	TGTGCCAGCAGTTACCCCCGCAGGGCTTACAATGAGCAGTTCTTC
-	TRBJ2-7	-	TRBV6-5	CASSYWQGSHEQYF	TGTGCCAGCAGTTACTGGCAGGGCTCCCACGAGCAGTACTTC
-	TRBJ1-4	-	TRBV27	CASSSLRTFGSPNEKLFF	TGTGCCAGCAGTTCTCTCCGAACATTCGGGTCCCCTAATGAAAAACTGTTTTTT
-	TRBJ1-4	TRBD1	TRBV2	CASRARTGDRAKLLF	TGTGCCAGCAGGGCCCGGACAGGGGATCGCGCAAAACTGCTTTTT
-	TRBJ1-2	-	TRBV25-1	CASSEFTQGEGSHGYTF	TGTGCCAGCAGTGAATTTACACAGGGTGAAGGCAGCCATGGCTACACCTTC
-	TRBJ1-4	-	TRBV9	CASSLELGGTNEKLFF	TGTGCCAGCAGCCTAGAATTGGGAGGGACTAATGAAAAACTGTTTTTT
-	TRBJ2-1	TRBD2	TRBV5-1	CASRPLTSDYNEQFF	TGCGCCAGCAGACCCCTGACTAGCGATTACAATGAGCAGTTCTTC
-	TRBJ2-3	-	TRBV19	CASTYGLGGTDTQYF	TGTGCCAGTACCTATGGACTCGGAGGCACAGATACGCAGTATTTT
-	TRBJ1-2	-	TRBV15	CATSRTDSYGYTF	TGTGCCACCAGCAGGACGGACTCCTATGGCTACACCTTC
-	TRBJ1-1	-	TRBV2	CASSSSTEAFF	TGTGCCAGCAGTTCGAGCACTGAAGCTTTCTTT
-	TRBJ2-7	-	TRBV2	CASSDPGQNSYEQYF	TGTGCCAGCAGTGATCCGGGTCAAAACTCCTACGAGCAGTACTTC
once	TRBJ2-2	-	TRBV11-3	CASSQGNTGELFF	TGTGCCAGCAGCCAGGGGAACACCGGGGAGCTGTTTTTT
-	TRBJ1-2	TRBD1	TRBV10-3	CAISEGQGARYGYTF	TGTGCCATCAGTGAGGGGCAGGGGGCGCGGTATGGCTACACCTTC